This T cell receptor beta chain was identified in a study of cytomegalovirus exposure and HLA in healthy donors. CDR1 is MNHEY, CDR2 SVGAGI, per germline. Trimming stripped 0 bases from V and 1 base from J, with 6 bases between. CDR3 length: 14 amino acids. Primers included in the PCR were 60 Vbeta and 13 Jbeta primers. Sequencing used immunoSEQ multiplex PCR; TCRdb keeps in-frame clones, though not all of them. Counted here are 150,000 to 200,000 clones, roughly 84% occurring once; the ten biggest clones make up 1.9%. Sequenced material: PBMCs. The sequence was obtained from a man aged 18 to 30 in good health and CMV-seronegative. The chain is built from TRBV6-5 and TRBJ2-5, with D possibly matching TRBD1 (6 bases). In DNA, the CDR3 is TGTGCCAGCAGTTACTCGACAGGCCAAGAGACCCAGTACTTC. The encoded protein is CASSYSTGQETQYF.